Following are 27 T cell receptor beta chains from one sample sequenced in a study of blood T cell repertoires in COVID-19. TCRdb's copy holds only in-frame clones and misses some; the assay was immunoSEQ multiplex PCR. The sample lists about 350,000 clones, roughly 86% occurring once. Sequences were obtained from peripheral blood. These TCRs come from a man aged 30 to 39 with COVID-19, enrolled during active disease.

This rearrangement joins TRBV28 to TRBJ1-4; TRBD1 is a possible D gene (5 bases). Germline CDR1 MDHEN, CDR2 SYDVKM. The CDR3 extends over 14 amino acids. Trimming removed 3 bases from V and 7 bases from J, with 12 bases in between. This chain's CDR3 is CASSLRGLGEKLFF. CDR3 DNA sequence: TGTGCCAGCAGTTTGCGGGGGTTGGGTGAAAAACTGTTTTTT.

About this clone itself: Other DNA sequences in this sample translate to the same CDR3. V gene TRBV27 combines with J gene TRBJ1-2; D perhaps matches TRBD1 (6 bases). CDR1 and CDR2 (germline): MNHEY, SMNVEV (reference sequence). Trimming removed 2 bases at V and 2 bases at J, with 9 bases between. This CDR3 is built from 14 residues. CDR3 bases: TGTGCCAGCAGTTTACGAACAGGGAACTATGGCTACACCTTC. Translated, it gives CASSLRTGNYGYTF.

This clone was found once. The chain uses TRBV4-1 and TRBJ2-1; tentatively, D is TRBD2 (5 bases). Per germline, CDR1 MGHRA and CDR2 YSYEKL. The CDR3 totals 15 residues. V lost 0 bases, J lost 6 bases, and 12 bases lay in between. The CDR3 spells CASSQDPQLANEQFF. As DNA, the CDR3 is TGCGCCAGCAGCCAAGATCCGCAGCTAGCCAATGAGCAGTTCTTC.

V and J are TRBV11-3 and TRBJ2-1; a weak D match, TRBD2 (6 bases). CDR3 length: 14 amino acids. Trimming stripped 7 bases from V and 8 bases from J, with 18 bases between. Germline-derived CDR1 and CDR2 are SGHNT and YENEEA. As DNA, the CDR3 is TGTGCCAGCAACACTTCGGAGGGCCTGGATGAGCAGTTCTTC. Amino acids: CASNTSEGLDEQFF.

Notes on this clone: The identical CDR3 is also encoded by other nucleotide sequences in the sample. The chain has TRBV18 and TRBJ2-1; the match to TRBD1 covers 9 bases. The CDR3 consists of 15 residues. CDR1 KGHSH and CDR2 LQKENI come from the germline V gene. With V trimmed by 0 bases and J by 4 bases, 1 base remained unmatched. CDR3 amino acids: CASSPPGQGYNEQFF. In nucleotides, the CDR3 is TGTGCCAGCTCACCACCGGGACAGGGATACAATGAGCAGTTCTTC.

The rearrangement uses TRBV18 and TRBJ1-1; TRBD1 agrees at 7 bases. Germline V gives CDR1 KGHSH, CDR2 LQKENI. Losses at the gene ends were 0 bases for V and 6 bases for J; bases not matched to a gene: 10. The CDR3 contains 16 residues. CDR3 nucleotide sequence: TGTGCCAGCTCACCACCAGTGACAGGGATGGGGGCTGAAGCTTTCTTT. The encoded protein is CASSPPVTGMGAEAFF.

The chain combines TRBV6-5 with TRBJ2-5, with a possible D match to TRBD1 (6 bases). Germline loops: CDR1 MNHEY, CDR2 SVGAGI. Trimming stripped 0 bases from V and 6 bases from J, with 11 bases between. The CDR3 is made up of 14 amino acids. As DNA, the CDR3 is TGTGCCAGCAGTTACTCCAGGGGCGAAAAGACCCAGTACTTC. It codes for CASSYSRGEKTQYF.

This clone was counted a single time. The CDR3 spells CASSRGSGANVLTF. Here the CDR3 DNA reads TGTGCCAGCAGCCGGGGCTCTGGGGCCAACGTCCTGACTTTC. The rearrangement joins TRBV6-5 to TRBJ2-6; D may be TRBD2 (5 bases). Germline CDR1 and CDR2: MNHEY and SVGAGI. Trimming stripped 6 bases from V and 0 bases from J, with 6 bases between. The CDR3 contains 14 residues.

The chain is built from TRBV10-3 and TRBJ2-3; 10 positions agree with TRBD1. With V trimmed by 3 bases and J by 3 bases, 12 bases remained unmatched. This CDR3 region has 18 residues. Germline loops: CDR1 ENHRY, CDR2 SYGVKD. The CDR3 nucleotides read TGTGCCATCAGTGATGCCCCGGGACAGGGGCGTTTAACAGATACGCAGTATTTT. Translated: CAISDAPGQGRLTDTQYF.

This chain connects TRBV10-3 to TRBJ1-5; perhaps TRBD1 as D (6 bases). Germline loops: CDR1 ENHRY, CDR2 SYGVKD. Trimming removed 3 bases from V and 6 bases from J, with 12 bases in between. The CDR3 totals 14 residues. The CDR3 region is CAISELGRGQPQHF. DNA for the CDR3: TGTGCCATCAGTGAATTAGGCAGGGGTCAGCCCCAGCATTTT.

In the case of this clone: Other nucleotide sequences from this sample produce the same CDR3. In DNA form, the CDR3 reads TGTGCCAGCAGCGGGGGGATGGGGCAGCCCCAGCATTTT. Translation gives CASSGGMGQPQHF. The chain employs TRBV11-2 and TRBJ1-5; perhaps TRBD1 as D (5 bases). Trimming stripped 5 bases from V and 7 bases from J, with 12 bases between. Germline assignment: CDR1 SGHAT and CDR2 FQNNGV. CDR3 size: 13 residues.

The chain carries TRBV18 and TRBJ2-7; 8 bases line up with TRBD1. The length of the CDR3 is 16 residues. From germline, CDR1 is KGHSH and CDR2 LQKENI. V was clipped by 5 bases and J by 2 bases; unmatched bases: 11. CDR3 in DNA: TGTGCCAGCTCATTGACACCGGGACAGGTTACCTACGAGCAGTACTTC. It codes for CASSLTPGQVTYEQYF.

The rearrangement links TRBV15 to TRBJ2-7; TRBD2 is a possible D gene (5 bases). The V end lost 2 bases, the J end lost 5 bases, and 13 bases lay between the germline ends. Germline lookup yields CDR1 LNHNV and CDR2 YYDKDF (reference sequence). The CDR3 is 14 residues long. The CDR3 DNA sequence: TGTGCCACCAGCAGAACGTGGAGGTACGACGAGCAGTACTTC. Translating it yields CATSRTWRYDEQYF. Full variable domain (rest looked up from reference TRBV15 and TRBJ2-7): DAMVIQNPRYQVTQFGKPVTLSCSQTLNHNVMYWYQQKSSQAPKLLFHYYDKDFNNEADTPDNFQSRRPNTSFCFLDIRSPGLGDTAMYLCATSRTWRYDEQYFGPGTRLTVT.

This clone occurred once. V and J are TRBV27 and TRBJ2-7; tentative D call: TRBD2 (6 bases). Germline V CDR1 and CDR2: MNHEY, SMNVEV (reference sequence). The CDR3 runs to 14 residues. V was clipped by 2 bases and J by 2 bases, with 10 bases between them. This chain's CDR3 is CASSLTGLPYEQYF. The CDR3 DNA reads as TGTGCCAGCAGTTTAACGGGACTCCCCTACGAGCAGTACTTC.

A few counts support this clone. This CDR3 reads CASSFQGYEQYF. Here the CDR3 DNA reads TGTGCCAGCAGTTTTCAGGGGTACGAGCAGTACTTC. The chain recombines TRBV12-3 or TRBV12-4 with TRBJ2-7; D is perhaps TRBD1 (6 bases). This CDR3 region has 12 residues. Trimming took 3 bases from V and 4 from J, leaving 7 bases between them.

This chain links TRBV5-4 with TRBJ2-3; no clear D gene. The CDR3 consists of 13 residues. Germline V gene data show CDR1 as SGHNT and CDR2 as YYREEE (reference sequence). The germline V and J ends were trimmed by 1 base and 3 bases, with 6 bases remaining between them. CDR3 loop: CASSLPRTDTQYF. The CDR3 nucleotides read TGTGCCAGCAGCTTGCCCAGGACAGATACGCAGTATTTT.

The V call is TRBV14, the J call TRBJ1-2, with 12 nucleotides matching TRBD1. V was clipped by 3 bases and J by 8 bases; unmatched bases: 10. In germline, CDR1 is SGHDN, CDR2 FVKESK. The CDR3 sequence is 16 residues long. The DNA for the CDR3 is TGTGCCAGCAGCCAGGAGGGACAGGGGGCATTTCGCGGCTACACCTTC. Its protein is CASSQEGQGAFRGYTF.

The chain is built from TRBV2 and TRBJ1-1; D is ambiguous. This CDR3 contains 13 residues. The germline CDR1 and CDR2 sequences are SNHLY and FYNNEI. The V gene lost 5 bases and the J gene lost 0 bases, with 7 bases spanning the gap. The DNA of the CDR3 is TGTGCCAGCAGTTCCAGGATGAACACTGAAGCTTTCTTT. Translated, it gives CASSSRMNTEAFF.

The V gene is TRBV30, the J gene TRBJ2-7; TRBD2 is a possible D gene (7 bases). Germline CDR1 GTSNPN, CDR2 SVGIG (reference sequence). The CDR3 has 13 residues. V dropped 2 bases and J dropped 3 bases, with 11 bases sitting between them. The CDR3 reads CAWSTGGLYEQYF. In DNA form, the CDR3 reads TGTGCCTGGAGTACGGGGGGCCTCTACGAGCAGTACTTC.

V usage is TRBV2 and J usage is TRBJ2-1, with D tentatively TRBD2 (6 bases). Germline CDR1 reads SNHLY; CDR2 reads FYNNEI. The CDR3 spans 15 residues. The V end lost 4 bases, the J end lost 1 base, and 11 bases lay between the germline ends. The CDR3 sequence is CASSVPAGSYNEQFF. CDR3 DNA sequence: TGTGCCAGCAGTGTTCCGGCGGGATCCTACAATGAGCAGTTCTTC.

The chain links TRBV5-4 to TRBJ2-1, with a tentative D call TRBD1 (7 bases). The V end lost 2 bases, the J end lost 10 bases, and 10 bases lay between the germline ends. The length of the CDR3 is 12 residues. CDR1 is SGHNT and CDR2 is YYREEE in the germline V gene (reference sequence). The CDR3 sequence: CASSFQGGEQFF. The CDR3 DNA reads TGTGCCAGCAGCTTCCAGGGGGGCGAGCAGTTCTTC.

V is TRBV6-1 and J is TRBJ2-7; D is unresolved. Germline V gene data show CDR1 as MNHNS and CDR2 as SASEGT. Between the trimmed V and J ends, which lost 3 bases and 2 bases, there was a span of 17 bases. This CDR3 is 16 amino acids long. The DNA for the CDR3 is TGTGCCAGCAGTGAGAACCGCCGTTACACCCCCTACGAGCAGTACTTC. Protein sequence: CASSENRRYTPYEQYF.

The CDR3 DNA reads as TGTGCCAGCAGCCCCTATACTAACTATGGCTACACCTTC. It codes for CASSPYTNYGYTF. The genes are TRBV7-9 and TRBJ1-2; D unclear. The CDR3 consists of 13 residues. Deletions cut 5 bases from V and 0 bases from J, with 7 bases between. The germline V gene encodes CDR1 SEHNR and CDR2 FQNEAQ (reference sequence).

Concerning this clone itself: The same CDR3 is also encoded by other DNA sequences in this sample. This chain connects TRBV5-4 to TRBJ2-5; 9 positions agree with TRBD1. This CDR3 contains 14 residues. Looked up from germline, CDR1 is SGHNT and CDR2 is YYREEE (reference sequence). V dropped 2 bases and J dropped 5; count of bases not matched to a gene: 4. CDR3 amino acids: CASSLQGAVETQYF. The CDR3 nucleotides are TGTGCCAGCAGCTTACAGGGGGCGGTGGAGACCCAGTACTTC.

The genes are TRBV4-3 and TRBJ1-4; D possibly corresponds to TRBD1 (5 bases). CDR1 and CDR2 (germline): LGHNA, YSLEER. The length of the CDR3 is 13 residues. V was trimmed by 0 bases and J by 13 bases, leaving 12 bases between them. The CDR3 DNA sequence: TGCGCCAGCAGCCAAGATAGGGGCGATAGACTGTTTTTT. This gives the protein CASSQDRGDRLFF.

The chain couples TRBV7-2 to TRBJ2-7; 9 nucleotides align to TRBD2. CDR1 and CDR2 (germline): SGHTA, FQGNSA. Trimming took 3 bases from V and 5 from J; bases not matched to a gene: 5. The CDR3 consists of 14 residues. CDR3 in DNA: TGTGCCAGCAGCTTCGCGGGGGGGCCCAACGAGCAGTACTTC. Translation gives CASSFAGGPNEQYF. Together with reference TRBV7-2 and TRBJ2-7, the CDR3 gives the full variable domain: GAGVSQSPSNKVTEKGKDVELRCDPISGHTALYWYRQSLGQGLEFLIYFQGNSAPDKSGLPSDRFSAERTGGSVSTLTIQRTQQEDSAVYLCASSFAGGPNEQYFGPGTRLTVT.

The rearrangement uses TRBV7-2 and TRBJ2-7; 10 nucleotides align to TRBD2. The germline V gene has CDR1 SGHTA and CDR2 FQGNSA. The CDR3 sequence is 14 residues long. J gave up 3 bases and V 5 bases, and 4 bases lay outside the gene matches. CDR3 amino acids: CASSTGLAFYEQYF. The CDR3 DNA follows: TGTGCCAGCAGCACGGGACTAGCGTTCTACGAGCAGTACTTC.